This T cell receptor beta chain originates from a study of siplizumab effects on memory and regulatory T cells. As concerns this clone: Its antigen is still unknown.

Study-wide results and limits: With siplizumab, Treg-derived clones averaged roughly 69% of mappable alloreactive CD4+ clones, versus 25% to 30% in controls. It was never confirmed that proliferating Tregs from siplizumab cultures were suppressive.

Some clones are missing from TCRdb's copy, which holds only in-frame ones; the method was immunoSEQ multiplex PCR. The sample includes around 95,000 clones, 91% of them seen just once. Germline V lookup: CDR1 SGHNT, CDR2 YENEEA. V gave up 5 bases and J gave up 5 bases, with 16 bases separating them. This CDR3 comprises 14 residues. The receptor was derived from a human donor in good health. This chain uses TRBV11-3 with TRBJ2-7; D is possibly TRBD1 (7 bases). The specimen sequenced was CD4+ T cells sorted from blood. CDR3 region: CASSGRGAVDEQYF. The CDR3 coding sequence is TGTGCCAGCAGCGGCAGGGGGGCTGTGGACGAGCAGTACTTC.